Included here is one T cell receptor beta chain sequence, with context. The data were taken from a study of T cell changes during pregnancy in multiple sclerosis. This CDR3 spans 14 amino acids. Germline V gene data show CDR1 as SGHTA and CDR2 as FQGNSA. Trimming pared 2 bases from V and 1 base from J, leaving 8 bases between. Sequencing was performed with immunoSEQ multiplex PCR; in TCRdb, only in-frame clones are kept and a portion is missing. The repertoire has about 41,000 clones, around 89% of them found once; the top ten carry under 0.7%. The sequencing used CD4+ T cells from peripheral blood mononuclear cells, collected in the first trimester of pregnancy. The V call is TRBV7-2, the J call TRBJ1-1; D is undetermined. The clonotype comes from a female donor with multiple sclerosis, enrolled in a pregnancy study. The CDR3 loop is CASSLRGSNTEAFF. For the CDR3, the DNA is TGTGCCAGCAGCTTAAGAGGGTCGAACACTGAAGCTTTCTTT.